This T cell receptor (beta chain) was identified in a study of cytomegalovirus exposure and HLA in healthy donors. General study points: Reports indicate that TCR beta sequences accurately predicted the HLA-A and HLA-B alleles of most subjects. Later analysis showed TCR association rates varying by HLA locus, highest for DRB1 and lowest for HLA-C.

Germline V gene lookup returns CDR1 SGHNT and CDR2 YENEEA. The CDR3 length is 15 residues. V lost 8 bases to trimming and J lost 1 base, with 15 bases between them. Worth noting for this clone: Its specificity is not known.

The PCR made use of 60 Vbeta and 13 Jbeta primers. Profiling relied on immunoSEQ multiplex PCR, and the TCRdb table lists in-frame clones only, not all of them. The profile shows 100,000 to 150,000 clones, 73% of them singletons. The receptor's source is a man aged 55 to 70 in good health and CMV-seropositive. Sample: PBMCs. The V gene is TRBV11-3, the J gene TRBJ2-1; a possible D gene is TRBD2 (6 bases). As DNA, the CDR3 is TGTGCCAGCGCGACTGCAGCGGGTTCCTACAATGAGCAGTTCTTC. It is translated as CASATAAGSYNEQFF.